Listed below are T cell receptor beta chains from one sample, sequenced in a study of T cells after yellow fever vaccination. TCRdb passed the 5' RACE reads through MiXCR, listing each CDR3 protein once. The table shows roughly 120,000 distinct CDR3 sequences, with 7.4% occurring only once. Material: CD4+ T cells sorted from PBMCs, obtained more than 8 days after the first yellow fever vaccination. The receptors here all came from a man aged 18 to 30 who received the YFV17D yellow fever vaccine. CDR3s include the opening cysteine and the closing phenylalanine or tryptophan. The D gene is left open where the match is weak. The size of a clone is reported for some rows only, either as once, few or many, or as a class for expanded clones.

CDR3 length	D gene	V gene	clone size	J gene	CDR3 DNA	CDR3 protein
13	NA	TRBV6-1	many	TRBJ2-5	TGTGCCAGAAAAAAGACAGCTGCGGAGACCCAGTACTTC	CARKKTAAETQYF
11	NA	TRBV29-1	NA	TRBJ1-1	TGCAGCGTTAGAATGAACACTGAAGCTTTCTTT	CSVRMNTEAFF
15	TRBD1	TRBV6-5	many	TRBJ1-1	TGTGCCAGCAGTCGGCAGGGGGCCTCGAACACTGAAGCTTTCTTT	CASSRQGASNTEAFF
14	TRBD2	TRBV5-4	once	TRBJ2-5	TGTGCCAGCAGCTTTAGCGGGGCGAATGAGACCCAGTACTTC	CASSFSGANETQYF
12	NA	TRBV5-5	many	TRBJ2-3	TGTGCCAGCAGCTTGGAGGGACCCGCGCAGTATTTT	CASSLEGPAQYF
14	TRBD1	TRBV12-3/TRBV12-4	many	TRBJ1-5	TGTGCCAGCAGTCTCCGCAGGGGGCCCCAGCCCCAGCATTTT	CASSLRRGPQPQHF
14	NA	TRBV12-3/TRBV12-4	NA	TRBJ2-5	TGTGCCAGCAGCTTCAGGGGAACGGGAGAGACCCAGTACTTC	CASSFRGTGETQYF
15	TRBD1	TRBV6-1	many	TRBJ1-1	TGTGCCAGCCTGGCGAGGGGGACAGCGAACACTGAAGCTTTCTTT	CASLARGTANTEAFF
14	NA	TRBV10-3	many	TRBJ1-2	TGTGCCATCACTGGACAGCCCTTAAGCTATGGCTACACCTTC	CAITGQPLSYGYTF
13	TRBD1	TRBV25-1	many	TRBJ1-6	TGTGCCAGCAGATACAGGGGACACTCACCCCTCCACTTT	CASRYRGHSPLHF
14	NA	TRBV19	many	TRBJ2-5	TGTGCCAGTAGTATTCAAGGGTTGGAAGAGACCCAGTACTTC	CASSIQGLEETQYF
14	TRBD1	TRBV7-8	NA	TRBJ2-2	TGTGCCAGCAGCTTACAGGGGGCGGTCGGGGAGCTGTTTTTT	CASSLQGAVGELFF
20	TRBD2	TRBV5-4	few	TRBJ2-1	TGTGCCAGCAGCTCGGTATTTTTGGGGGGAGGGACTAGCGGGGTGAATGAGCAGTTCTTC	CASSSVFLGGGTSGVNEQFF